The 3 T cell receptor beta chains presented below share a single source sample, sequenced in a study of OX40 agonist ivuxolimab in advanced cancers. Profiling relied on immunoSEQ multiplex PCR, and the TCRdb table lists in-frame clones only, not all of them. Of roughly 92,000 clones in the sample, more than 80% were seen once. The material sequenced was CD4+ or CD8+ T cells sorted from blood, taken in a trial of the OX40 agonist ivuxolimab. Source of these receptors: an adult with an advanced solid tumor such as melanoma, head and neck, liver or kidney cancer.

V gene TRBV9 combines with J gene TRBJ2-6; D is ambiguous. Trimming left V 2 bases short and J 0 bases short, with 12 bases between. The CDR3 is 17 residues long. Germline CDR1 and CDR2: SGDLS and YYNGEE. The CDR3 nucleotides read TGTGCCAGCAGCGTCGGGCATTGGGACTCTGGGGCCAACGTCCTGACTTTC. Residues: CASSVGHWDSGANVLTF.

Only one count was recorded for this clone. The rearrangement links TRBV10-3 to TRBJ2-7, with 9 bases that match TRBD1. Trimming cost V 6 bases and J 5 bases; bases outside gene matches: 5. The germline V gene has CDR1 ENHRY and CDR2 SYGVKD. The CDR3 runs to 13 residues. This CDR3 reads CAIRRQGVHEQYF. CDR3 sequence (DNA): TGTGCCATCAGAAGACAGGGGGTCCACGAGCAGTACTTC.

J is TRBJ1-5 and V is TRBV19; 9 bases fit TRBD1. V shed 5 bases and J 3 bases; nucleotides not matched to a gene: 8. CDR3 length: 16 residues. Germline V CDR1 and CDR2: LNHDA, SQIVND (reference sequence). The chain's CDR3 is CASSLTGTGINQPQHF. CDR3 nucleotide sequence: TGTGCCAGTAGTTTAACCGGGACAGGGATCAATCAGCCCCAGCATTTT.